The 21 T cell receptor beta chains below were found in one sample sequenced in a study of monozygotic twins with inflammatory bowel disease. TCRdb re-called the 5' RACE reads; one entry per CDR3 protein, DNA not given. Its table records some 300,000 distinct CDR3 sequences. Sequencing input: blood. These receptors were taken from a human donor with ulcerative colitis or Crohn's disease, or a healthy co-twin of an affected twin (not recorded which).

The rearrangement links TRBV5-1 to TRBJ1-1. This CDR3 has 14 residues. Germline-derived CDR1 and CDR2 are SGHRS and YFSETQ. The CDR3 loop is CASSLAKGEEEAFF.

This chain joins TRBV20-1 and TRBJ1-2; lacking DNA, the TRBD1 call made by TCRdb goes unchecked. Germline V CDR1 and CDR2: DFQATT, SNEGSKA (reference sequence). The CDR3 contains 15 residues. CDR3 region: CSAKKRGTGVYGYTF.

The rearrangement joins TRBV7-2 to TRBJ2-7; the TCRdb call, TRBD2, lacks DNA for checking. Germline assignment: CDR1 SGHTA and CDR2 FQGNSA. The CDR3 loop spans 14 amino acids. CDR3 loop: CASRTRLSSYEQYF.

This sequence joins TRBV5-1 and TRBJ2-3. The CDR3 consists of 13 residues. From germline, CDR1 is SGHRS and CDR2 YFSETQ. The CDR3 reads CASSLEITDTQYF.

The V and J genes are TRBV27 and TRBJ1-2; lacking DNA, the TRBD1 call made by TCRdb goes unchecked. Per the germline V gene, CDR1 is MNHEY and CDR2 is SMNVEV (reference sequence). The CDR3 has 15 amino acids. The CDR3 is CASSPTSVGGLGYTF.

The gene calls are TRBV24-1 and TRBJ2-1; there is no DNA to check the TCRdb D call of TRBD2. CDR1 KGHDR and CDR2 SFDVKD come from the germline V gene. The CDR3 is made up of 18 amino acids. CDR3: CATSDLTSGWGASNEQFF.

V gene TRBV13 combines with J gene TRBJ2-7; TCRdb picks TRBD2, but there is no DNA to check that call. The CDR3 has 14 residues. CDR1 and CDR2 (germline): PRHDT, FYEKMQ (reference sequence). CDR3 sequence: CASSPLGRSYEQYF.

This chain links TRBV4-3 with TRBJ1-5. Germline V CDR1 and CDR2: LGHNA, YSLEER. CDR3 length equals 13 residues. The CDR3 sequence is CASSLRQSQPQHF.

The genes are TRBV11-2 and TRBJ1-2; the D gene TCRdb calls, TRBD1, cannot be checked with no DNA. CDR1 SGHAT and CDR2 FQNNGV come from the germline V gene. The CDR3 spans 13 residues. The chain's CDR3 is CATRQGASYGYTF. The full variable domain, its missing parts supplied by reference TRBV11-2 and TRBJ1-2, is EAGVAQSPRYKIIEKRQSVAFWCNPISGHATLYWYQQILGQGPKLLIQFQNNGVVDDSQLPKDRFSAERLKGVDSTLKIQPAKLEDSAVYLCATRQGASYGYTFGSGTRLTVV.

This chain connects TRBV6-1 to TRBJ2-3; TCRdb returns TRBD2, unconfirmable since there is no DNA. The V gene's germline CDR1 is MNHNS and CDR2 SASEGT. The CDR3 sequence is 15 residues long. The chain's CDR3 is CASRLREWGTDTQYF.

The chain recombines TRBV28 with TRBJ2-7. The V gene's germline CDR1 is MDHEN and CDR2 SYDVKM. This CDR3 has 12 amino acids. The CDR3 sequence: CASSLLGYEQYF.

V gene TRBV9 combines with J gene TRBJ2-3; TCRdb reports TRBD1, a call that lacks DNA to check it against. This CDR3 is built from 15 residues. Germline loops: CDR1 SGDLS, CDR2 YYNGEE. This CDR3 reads CASSVPGPYTDTQYF.

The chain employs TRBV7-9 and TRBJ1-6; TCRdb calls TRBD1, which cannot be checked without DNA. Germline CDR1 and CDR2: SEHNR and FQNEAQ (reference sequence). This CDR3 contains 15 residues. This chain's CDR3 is CASSLRQGVNSPLHF.

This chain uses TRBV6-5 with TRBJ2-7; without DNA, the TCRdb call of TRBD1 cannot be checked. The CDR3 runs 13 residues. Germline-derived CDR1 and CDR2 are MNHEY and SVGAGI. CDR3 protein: CASRWDTSSEQYF.

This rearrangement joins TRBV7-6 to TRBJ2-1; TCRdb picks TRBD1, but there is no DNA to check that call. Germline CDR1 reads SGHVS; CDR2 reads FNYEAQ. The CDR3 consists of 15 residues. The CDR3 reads CASSLVGRVIDEQFF. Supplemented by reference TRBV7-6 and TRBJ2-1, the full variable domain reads GAGVSQSPRYKVTKRGQDVALRCDPISGHVSLYWYRQALGQGPEFLTYFNYEAQQDKSGLPNDRFSAERPEGSISTLTIQRTEQRDSAMYRCASSLVGRVIDEQFFGPGTRLTVL.

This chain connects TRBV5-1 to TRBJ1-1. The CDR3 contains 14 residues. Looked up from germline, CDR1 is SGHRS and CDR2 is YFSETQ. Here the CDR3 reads CASSPPREQAEAFF.

The CDR3 here is CASSNTVGVDTQYF. The chain uses TRBV7-3 and TRBJ2-3; TCRdb designates TRBD1, a call that cannot be tested without DNA. Germline CDR1 reads SGHTA; CDR2 reads FQGTGA. The CDR3 length is 14 residues.

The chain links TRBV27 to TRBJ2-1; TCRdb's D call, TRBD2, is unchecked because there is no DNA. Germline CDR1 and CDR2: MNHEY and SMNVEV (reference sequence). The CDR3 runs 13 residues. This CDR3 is CASRLSGRNEQFF.

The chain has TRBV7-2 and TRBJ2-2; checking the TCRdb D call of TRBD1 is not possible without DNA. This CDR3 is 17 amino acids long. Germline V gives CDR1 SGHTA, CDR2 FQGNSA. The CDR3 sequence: CTSSLVIRGGNTGELFF.

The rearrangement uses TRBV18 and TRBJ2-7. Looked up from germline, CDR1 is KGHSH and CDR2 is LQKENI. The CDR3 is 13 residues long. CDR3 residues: CASSPLGAGEQYF.

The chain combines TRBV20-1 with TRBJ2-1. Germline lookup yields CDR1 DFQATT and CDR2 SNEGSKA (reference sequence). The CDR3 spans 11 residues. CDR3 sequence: CSATVPSEQFF.